One sample yielded the 14 T cell receptor beta chains listed below, sequenced in a study of blood T cell repertoires in COVID-19. The repertoire was sequenced with immunoSEQ multiplex PCR; TCRdb's copy has only in-frame clones and lacks some. The sample records 90,000 to 150,000 clones, roughly 80% being singletons. Sequencing was performed on peripheral blood. The source of these receptors is a human donor in a cohort sampled during active COVID-19.

The chain carries TRBV14 and TRBJ1-2; 9 nucleotides agree with TRBD1. The V segment lost 2 bases and the J segment 6 bases; nucleotides outside the gene matches: 22. The germline V gene has CDR1 SGHDN and CDR2 FVKESK. The CDR3 is 20 residues long. This CDR3 is CASSQFPLGQGSDRENGYTF. The CDR3 DNA is TGTGCCAGCAGCCAATTCCCTCTGGGACAGGGAAGTGACCGTGAAAATGGCTACACCTTC.

This clone is a singleton in its sample. The chain links TRBV18 to TRBJ2-7, with 10 bases lining up with TRBD1. The CDR3 runs to 16 residues. Germline V gene sequence: CDR1 KGHSH, CDR2 LQKENI. The J segment lost 3 bases and the V segment lost 0 bases, leaving 5 bases of the junction unmatched. The chain's CDR3 is CASSPPTGTGVYEQYF. The CDR3, as DNA: TGTGCCAGCTCACCACCGACCGGGACAGGGGTCTACGAGCAGTACTTC.

This rearrangement joins TRBV7-9 to TRBJ1-1, with D perhaps matching TRBD1 (5 bases). The CDR3 has 14 residues. Trimming removed 4 bases at V and 1 base at J, with 10 bases between. Germline CDR1 SEHNR, CDR2 FQNEAQ (reference sequence). CDR3 residues: CASSSDRKNTEAFF. The CDR3 nucleotides are TGTGCCAGCAGCTCTGACAGAAAGAACACTGAAGCTTTCTTT.

The chain carries TRBV30 and TRBJ1-1; 9 bases are a match to TRBD1. Per the germline V gene, CDR1 is GTSNPN and CDR2 is SVGIG (reference sequence). After removal of 4 bases from V and 10 bases from J, the junction contained 13 bases not matched to a gene. This CDR3 has 14 residues. CDR3 sequence (DNA): TGTGCCTGGAACCCCGGGACAGGGAGGTTTGGAGCTTTCTTT. Its protein product is CAWNPGTGRFGAFF. Complete variable domain (other parts from reference TRBV30 and TRBJ1-1): SQTIHQWPATLVQPVGSPLSLECTVEGTSNPNLYWYRQAAGRGLQLLFYSVGIGQISSEVPQNLSASRPQDRQFILSSKKLLLSDSGFYLCAWNPGTGRFGAFFGQGTRLTVV.

The chain combines TRBV11-3 with TRBJ1-1; 7 bases line up with TRBD1. CDR1 and CDR2 (germline): SGHNT, YENEEA. This CDR3 spans 15 amino acids. The V and J ends lost 4 bases and 3 bases, in that order; junction bases with no gene match: 8. As DNA, the CDR3 is TGTGCCAGCAGCTCAAAGACAGGGCGCGACACTGAAGCTTTCTTT. It is translated as CASSSKTGRDTEAFF.

The genes are TRBV9 and TRBJ2-7; 8 nucleotides match TRBD1. CDR3 length equals 14 residues. The ends lost 3 bases at V and 2 bases at J; junction bases unmatched: 4. Germline CDR1 is SGDLS and CDR2 is YYNGEE. In nucleotides, the CDR3 is TGTGCCAGCAGCGCCGGACAGGGACCCTACGAGCAGTACTTC. It is translated as CASSAGQGPYEQYF.

The chain joins TRBV6-2 or TRBV6-3 to TRBJ2-1; 9 bases line up with TRBD2. Losses at the gene ends were 4 bases for V and 7 bases for J; bases not matched to a gene: 14. Germline V gene data show CDR1 as MNHEY and CDR2 as SVGEGT. The CDR3 spans 17 residues. The CDR3 nucleotides read TGTGCCAGCAGTTTCCATCTACTAGCGGGTGTTACTAATGAGCAGTTCTTC. It encodes CASSFHLLAGVTNEQFF.

The genes are TRBV5-8 and TRBJ1-5, with 9 nucleotides matching TRBD1. Germline V CDR1 and CDR2: SGHTS, YDEGEE. This CDR3 has 17 amino acids. J lost 6 bases, V lost 5 bases, and 15 bases had no gene match. CDR3 in amino acids: CASRTPPGQGYLQPQHF. CDR3 coding DNA: TGTGCCAGCAGAACCCCACCGGGACAGGGATATCTTCAGCCCCAGCATTTT.

This sequence joins TRBV4-1 and TRBJ1-4; TRBD1 aligns across 7 bases. From germline, CDR1 is MGHRA and CDR2 YSYEKL. CDR3 size: 15 residues. Germline trimming cut 2 bases from V and 8 bases from J; bases unmatched to any gene: 8. The CDR3 coding sequence is TGCGCCAGCAGCCAATCGAGGACAGGCCCGGAAAAACTGTTTTTT. Its translation is CASSQSRTGPEKLFF.

The chain links TRBV6-6 to TRBJ1-2, with 10 positions matching TRBD1. The CDR3 contains 15 residues. Germline CDR1 and CDR2: MNHNY and SVGAGI (reference sequence). With V trimmed by 2 bases and J by 3 bases, 3 bases remained unmatched. The CDR3: CASSYRQGADYGYTF. The CDR3 nucleotides read TGTGCCAGCAGTTACAGACAGGGGGCGGACTATGGCTACACCTTC.

This clone was counted only a few times. The chain employs TRBV5-4 and TRBJ1-2; 7 bases are a match to TRBD1. The CDR3 is 13 residues long. Unmatched junction bases numbered 4, after V lost 2 bases and J lost 6 bases. Germline assignment: CDR1 SGHNT and CDR2 YYREEE (reference sequence). The CDR3 loop is CASSFTGDHGYTF. CDR3 DNA: TGTGCCAGCAGCTTCACAGGGGACCATGGCTACACCTTC.

The V call is TRBV7-2, the J call TRBJ2-7, with D maybe TRBD1 (5 bases). The CDR3 totals 13 residues. Looked up from germline, CDR1 is SGHTA and CDR2 is FQGNSA. V dropped 5 bases and J dropped 3 bases, with 11 bases sitting between them. CDR3 sequence (DNA): TGTGCCAGCAGCCCACCGACAGTCTACGAGCAGTACTTC. It yields the protein CASSPPTVYEQYF. The full variable domain, rest sourced from reference TRBV7-2 and TRBJ2-7, is GAGVSQSPSNKVTEKGKDVELRCDPISGHTALYWYRQSLGQGLEFLIYFQGNSAPDKSGLPSDRFSAERTGGSVSTLTIQRTQQEDSAVYLCASSPPTVYEQYFGPGTRLTVT.

DNA of the CDR3: TGTGCCAGCAGCCCTCCCCCTCGGACTGAAGCTTTCTTT. It translates to CASSPPPRTEAFF. The V gene is TRBV7-2, the J gene TRBJ1-1; D gene uncertain. V lost 5 bases and J lost 5, with 12 bases in between. Germline V lookup: CDR1 SGHTA, CDR2 FQGNSA. This CDR3 comprises 13 residues. Supplemented by reference TRBV7-2 and TRBJ1-1, the full variable domain reads GAGVSQSPSNKVTEKGKDVELRCDPISGHTALYWYRQSLGQGLEFLIYFQGNSAPDKSGLPSDRFSAERTGGSVSTLTIQRTQQEDSAVYLCASSPPPRTEAFFGQGTRLTVV.

This rearrangement joins TRBV6-5 to TRBJ1-3; D is ambiguous. The CDR3 contains 14 residues. Trimming shortened V by 6 bases and J by 0 bases, and 9 bases separated the two germline ends. Germline lookup yields CDR1 MNHEY and CDR2 SVGAGI. The CDR3 is CASRRDNSGNTIYF. For the CDR3, the DNA is TGTGCCAGCAGACGAGACAACTCTGGAAACACCATATATTTT.